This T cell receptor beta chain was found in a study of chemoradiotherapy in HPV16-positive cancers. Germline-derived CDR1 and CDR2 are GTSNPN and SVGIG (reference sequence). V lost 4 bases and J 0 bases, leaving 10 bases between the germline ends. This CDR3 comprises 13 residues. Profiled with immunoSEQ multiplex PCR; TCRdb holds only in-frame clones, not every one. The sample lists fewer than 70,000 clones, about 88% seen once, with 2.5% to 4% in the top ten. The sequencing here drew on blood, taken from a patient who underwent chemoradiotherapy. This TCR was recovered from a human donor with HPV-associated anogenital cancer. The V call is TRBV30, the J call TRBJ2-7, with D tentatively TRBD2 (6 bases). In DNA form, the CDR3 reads TGTGCCTGGACCGGGACTGACTCCTACGAGCAGTACTTC. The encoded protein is CAWTGTDSYEQYF.